The clone carrying this TCR beta chain was observed many times. The CDR3 contains 13 residues. V lost 0 bases, J lost 5 bases, and 1 base stayed unmatched. Germline lookup yields CDR1 ENHRY and CDR2 SYGVKD. The data were obtained in a study of regulatory T cells in long-lasting Graves disease. Time point specified: newly diagnosed GD, antithyroid drugs for less than 3 months. PBMC-extracted RNA yielded the TCR library. EDTA tubes received around 9 milliliters of collected peripheral blood. Both iRepertoire HTBI primers and Arm-PCR of CDR3 regions were used to build the TCR beta libraries. TCRdb analysed the multiplex PCR reads with MiXCR anew, one entry per CDR3 protein. Of fewer than 550,000 distinct CDR3 sequences detected, 16% appear once; the ten largest clones hold about 23%. These data also formed part of another study, on T cells in Graves' hyperthyroidism and ophthalmopathy. That report adds: Most thyroid clonotypes expanded above 0.001 were also detected in blood.

Sample: peripheral blood mononuclear cells (PBMCs), taken at new diagnosis, from a patient treated with antithyroid drugs. The chain combines TRBV10-3 with TRBJ2-7; TRBD2 agrees at 7 bases. The source is a woman younger than 35 with Graves disease. CDR3 protein: CAISESGGNEQYF. In DNA form, the CDR3 reads TGTGCCATCAGTGAGTCGGGGGGGAACGAGCAGTACTTC.